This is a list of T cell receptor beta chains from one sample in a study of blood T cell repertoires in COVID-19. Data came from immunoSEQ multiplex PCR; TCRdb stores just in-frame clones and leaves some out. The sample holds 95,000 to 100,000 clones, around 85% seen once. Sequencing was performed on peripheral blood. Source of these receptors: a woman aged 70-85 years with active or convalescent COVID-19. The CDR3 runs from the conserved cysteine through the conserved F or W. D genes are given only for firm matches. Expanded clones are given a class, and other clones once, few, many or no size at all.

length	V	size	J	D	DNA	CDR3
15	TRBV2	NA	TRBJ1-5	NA	TGTGCCAGCGGACAGTCCCAAGGGAGCAATCAGCCCCAGCATTTT	CASGQSQGSNQPQHF
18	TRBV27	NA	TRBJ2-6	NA	TGTGCCAGCTCACTTCGGCTGGACACTATACCTTCGGCCAACGTCCTGACTTTC	CASSLRLDTIPSANVLTF
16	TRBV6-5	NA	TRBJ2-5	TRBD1	TGTGCCAGCATTAACTCCGGGACAGGGTTTCAAGAGACCCAGTACTTC	CASINSGTGFQETQYF
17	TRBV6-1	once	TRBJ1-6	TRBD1	TGTGCCAGCAGTGATCCGGACAGGGTCCCCTATAATTCACCCCTCCACTTT	CASSDPDRVPYNSPLHF
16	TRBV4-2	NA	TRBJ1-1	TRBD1	TGTGCCAGCAGCCAATTCACAGGGGACAGAAGAACTGAAGCTTTCTTT	CASSQFTGDRRTEAFF
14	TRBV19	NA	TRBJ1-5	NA	TGTGCCAGTAGTATCGAGAGTAGCAATCAGCCCCAGCATTTT	CASSIESSNQPQHF
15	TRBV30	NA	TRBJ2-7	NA	TGTGCCTGGAGTGTATCTCCGGCTAGCCCCTACGAGCAGTACTTC	CAWSVSPASPYEQYF
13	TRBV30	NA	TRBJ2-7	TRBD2	TGTGCCTGGAGTGTCCTAGCGGGCTACGAGCAGTACTTC	CAWSVLAGYEQYF
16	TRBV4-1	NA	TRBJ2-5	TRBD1	TGCGCCAGCAGCCGAAGCGGGACAGGGGGACAAGAGACCCAGTACTTC	CASSRSGTGGQETQYF
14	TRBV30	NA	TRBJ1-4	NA	TGTGCCTGGAGTGTCAAGGGGACTAATGAAAAACTGTTTTTT	CAWSVKGTNEKLFF
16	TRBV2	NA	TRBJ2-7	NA	TGTGCCAGCACATATACCCAGGGCCCCGGCACCTACGAGCAGTACTTC	CASTYTQGPGTYEQYF
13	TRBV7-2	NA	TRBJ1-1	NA	TGTGCCAGCAGCCCCACAGGGAACACTGAAGCTTTCTTT	CASSPTGNTEAFF
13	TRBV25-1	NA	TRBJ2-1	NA	TGTGCCAGCAGTGACGACAGATTAACTGAGCAGTTCTTC	CASSDDRLTEQFF
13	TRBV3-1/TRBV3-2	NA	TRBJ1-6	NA	TGTGCCAGCAGCCAGGGGCCGGATTCACCCCTCCACTTT	CASSQGPDSPLHF
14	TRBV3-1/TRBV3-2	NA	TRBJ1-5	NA	TGTGCCAGCAGCCACGGTACAGGCAATCAGCCCCAGCATTTT	CASSHGTGNQPQHF
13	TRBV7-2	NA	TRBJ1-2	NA	TGTGCCAGCAGCTTTTCGCAGGACTATGGCTACACCTTC	CASSFSQDYGYTF
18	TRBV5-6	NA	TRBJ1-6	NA	TGTGCCAGCAGCTTGGGTCGAACAGGTAGCTCCTATAATTCACCCCTCCACTTT	CASSLGRTGSSYNSPLHF
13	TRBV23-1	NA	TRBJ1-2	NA	TGCGCCAGCAGTCAAGGCGGGAGCTATGGCTACACCTTC	CASSQGGSYGYTF
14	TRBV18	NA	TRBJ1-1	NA	TGTGCCAGCTCACCTGGGCAAAGGGGCACTGAAGCTTTCTTT	CASSPGQRGTEAFF
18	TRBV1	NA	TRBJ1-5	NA	TGCACCAGCAGCCAAGTAGGGGACAGGGGATTTTGGGGTCAGCCCCAGCATTTT	CTSSQVGDRGFWGQPQHF
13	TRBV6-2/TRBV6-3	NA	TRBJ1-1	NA	TGTGCCAGCAGTTACGAGGCTTCGGGAGGAGCTTTCTTT	CASSYEASGGAFF
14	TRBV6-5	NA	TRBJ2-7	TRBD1	TGTGCCAGCAGTTACTCCGGGGACAGCTACGAGCAGTACTTC	CASSYSGDSYEQYF
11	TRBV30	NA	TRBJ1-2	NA	TGTGCCTGGAGCGTTAGTTATGGCTACACCTTC	CAWSVSYGYTF
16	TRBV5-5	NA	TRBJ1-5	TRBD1	TGTGCCAGCAGCTTGGGACAGGGGGCGATAAATCAGCCCCAGCATTTT	CASSLGQGAINQPQHF
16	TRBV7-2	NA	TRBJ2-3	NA	TGTGCCAGCAGCTTAGTTGGGGCAAGCGGCACAGATACGCAGTATTTT	CASSLVGASGTDTQYF
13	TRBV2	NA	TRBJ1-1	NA	TGTGCCAGCACCGGACAAATGAACACTGAAGCTTTCTTT	CASTGQMNTEAFF
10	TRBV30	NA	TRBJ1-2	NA	TGTGCCTGGAGTGTAACAGGCCCTTCCTTC	CAWSVTGPSF
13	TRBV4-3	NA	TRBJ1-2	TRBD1	TGCGCCAGCAGCCAAATACAGGGGACTGGCTACACCTTC	CASSQIQGTGYTF
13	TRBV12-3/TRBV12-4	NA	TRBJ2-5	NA	TGTGCCAGCAGTTTAGTTCGGCAAGAGACCCAGTACTTC	CASSLVRQETQYF